This T cell receptor (beta chain) was obtained from a study of CD8+CD57+ T cells in acquired aplastic anemia. Study overall: Sorted CD4+ and CD8+ cells yielded 3 to 3.5 ug of DNA on average. Study-wide points: The number of CD8+ CDR3 sequences shared by patients and controls was twenty-nine.

About this clonotype: What it recognizes is unknown.

The use of genomic DNA as template underpinned the TCR beta VDJ and CDR3 profiling. TCRdb called the reads again in MiXCR, with one record for every CDR3 protein. Altogether approximately 180,000 distinct CDR3 sequences are present, around 48% being singletons, with the ten largest covering approximately 1%. CDR1 and CDR2 from the germline V gene are DFQATT and SNEGSKA (reference sequence). Trimming shortened V by 0 bases and J by 6 bases, and 11 bases separated the two germline ends. This CDR3 contains 13 residues. Sequenced patients had shown CD8+CD57+ cell expansion by flow cytometry. The chain uses TRBV20-1 and TRBJ2-5; D gene uncertain. The sequenced material came from sorted CD4+, CD8+, or CD8+CD57+ T cells (not recorded which) from PBMCs. The clonotype comes from a human donor with aplastic anemia. CDR3 residues: CSARDPIRQTQYF. For the CDR3, the DNA is TGCAGTGCTAGAGACCCTATAAGGCAGACCCAGTACTTC.